This TCR beta chain was retrieved from a study of resident and recirculating memory T cells in vitiligo. The study, taken as a whole, reports: Non-conserved TCRs across sites and patients suggested distinct clones per lesion.

Some clones are missing from TCRdb's copy, which holds only in-frame ones; the method was immunoSEQ multiplex PCR. The sample holds roughly 80,000 clones, 92% seen once. As to this clone: The target antigen is unknown.

V was clipped by 3 bases and J by 1 base, with 9 bases between them. The CDR3 has 14 amino acids. Germline loops: CDR1 MDHEN, CDR2 SYDVKM. Sequenced material: blood. The rearrangement links TRBV28 to TRBJ1-2, with no clear D. The sequence was collected from a male donor with vitiligo. This CDR3 reads CASSFSSVNYGYTF. In DNA form, the CDR3 reads TGTGCCAGCAGTTTCTCCTCGGTTAACTATGGCTACACCTTC.